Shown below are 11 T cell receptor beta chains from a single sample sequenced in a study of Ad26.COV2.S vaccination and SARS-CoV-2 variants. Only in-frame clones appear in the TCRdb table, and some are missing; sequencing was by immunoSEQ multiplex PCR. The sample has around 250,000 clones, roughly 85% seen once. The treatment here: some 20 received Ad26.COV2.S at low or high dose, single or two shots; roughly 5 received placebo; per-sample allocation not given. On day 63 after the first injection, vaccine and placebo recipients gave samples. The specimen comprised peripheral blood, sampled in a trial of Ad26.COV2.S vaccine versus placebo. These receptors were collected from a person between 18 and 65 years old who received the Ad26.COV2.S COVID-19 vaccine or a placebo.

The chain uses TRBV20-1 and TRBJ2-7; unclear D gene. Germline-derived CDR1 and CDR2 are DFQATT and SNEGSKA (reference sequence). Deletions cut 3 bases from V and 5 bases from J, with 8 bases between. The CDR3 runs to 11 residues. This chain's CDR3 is CSASPSDEQYF. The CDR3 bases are TGCAGTGCTAGCCCCTCGGACGAGCAGTACTTC.

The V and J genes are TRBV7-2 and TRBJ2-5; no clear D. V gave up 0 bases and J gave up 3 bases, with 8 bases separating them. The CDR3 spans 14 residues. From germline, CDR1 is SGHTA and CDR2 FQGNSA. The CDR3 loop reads CASSLAGPKETQYF. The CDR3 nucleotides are TGTGCCAGCAGCTTAGCAGGGCCCAAAGAGACCCAGTACTTC.

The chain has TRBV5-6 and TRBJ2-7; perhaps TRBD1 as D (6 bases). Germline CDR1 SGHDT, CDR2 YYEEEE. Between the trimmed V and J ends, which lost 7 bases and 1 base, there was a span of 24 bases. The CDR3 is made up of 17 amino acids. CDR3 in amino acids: CASSPQSRGGRSYEQYF. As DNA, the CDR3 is TGTGCCAGCTCCCCCCAATCACGAGGGGGAAGGTCCTACGAGCAGTACTTC.

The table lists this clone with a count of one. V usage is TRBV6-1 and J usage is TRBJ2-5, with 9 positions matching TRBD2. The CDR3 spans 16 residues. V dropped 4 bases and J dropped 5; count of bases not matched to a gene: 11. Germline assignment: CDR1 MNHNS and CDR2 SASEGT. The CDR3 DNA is TGTGCCAGCAGTGTGAGTAGCGGGAGTTTTACCGAGACCCAGTACTTC. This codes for CASSVSSGSFTETQYF.

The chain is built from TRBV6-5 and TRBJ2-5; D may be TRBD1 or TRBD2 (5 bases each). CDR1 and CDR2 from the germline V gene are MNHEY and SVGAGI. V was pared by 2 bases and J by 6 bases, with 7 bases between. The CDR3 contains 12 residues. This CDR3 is CASSYEGKTQYF. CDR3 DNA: TGTGCCAGCAGTTACGAGGGGAAGACCCAGTACTTC.

The CDR3 here is CAISSPPGNTIYF. The CDR3, as DNA: TGTGCCATCAGCAGTCCCCCTGGAAACACCATATATTTT. The chain is built from TRBV10-3 and TRBJ1-3; D unresolved. CDR3 length: 13 amino acids. V was trimmed by 6 bases and J by 2 bases, leaving 8 bases between them. From germline, CDR1 is ENHRY and CDR2 SYGVKD.

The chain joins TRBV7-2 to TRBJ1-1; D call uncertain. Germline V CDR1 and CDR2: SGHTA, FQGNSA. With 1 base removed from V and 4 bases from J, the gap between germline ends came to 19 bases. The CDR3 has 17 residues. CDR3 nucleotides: TGTGCCAGCAGCTTAGTGTCTCGAGGGAAGAGGAGCACTGAAGCTTTCTTT. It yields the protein CASSLVSRGKRSTEAFF. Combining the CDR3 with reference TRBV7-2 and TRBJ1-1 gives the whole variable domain GAGVSQSPSNKVTEKGKDVELRCDPISGHTALYWYRQSLGQGLEFLIYFQGNSAPDKSGLPSDRFSAERTGGSVSTLTIQRTQQEDSAVYLCASSLVSRGKRSTEAFFGQGTRLTVV.

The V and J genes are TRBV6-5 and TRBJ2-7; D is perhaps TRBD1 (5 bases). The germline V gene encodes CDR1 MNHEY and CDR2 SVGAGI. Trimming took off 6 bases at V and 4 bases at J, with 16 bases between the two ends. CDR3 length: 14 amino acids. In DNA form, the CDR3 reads TGTGCCAGCAGGTCGCTGGGGCTAGGGTACGAGCAGTACTTC. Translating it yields CASRSLGLGYEQYF.

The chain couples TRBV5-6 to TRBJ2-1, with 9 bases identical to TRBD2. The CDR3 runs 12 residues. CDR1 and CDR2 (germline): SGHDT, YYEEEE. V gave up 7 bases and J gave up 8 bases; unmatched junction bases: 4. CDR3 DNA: TGTGCCAGCGGGACTAGCAACTATGAGCAGTTCTTC. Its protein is CASGTSNYEQFF. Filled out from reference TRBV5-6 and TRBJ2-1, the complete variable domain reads DAGVTQSPTHLIKTRGQQVTLRCSPKSGHDTVSWYQQALGQGPQFIFQYYEEEERQRGNFPDRFSGHQFPNYSSELNVNALLLGDSALYLCASGTSNYEQFFGPGTRLTVL.

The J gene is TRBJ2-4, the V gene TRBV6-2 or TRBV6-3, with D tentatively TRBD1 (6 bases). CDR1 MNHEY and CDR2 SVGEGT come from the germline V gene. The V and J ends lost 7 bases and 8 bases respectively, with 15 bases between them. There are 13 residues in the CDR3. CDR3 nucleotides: TGTGCCAGCACCCCCACAGGGATATACATTCAGTACTTC. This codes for CASTPTGIYIQYF.

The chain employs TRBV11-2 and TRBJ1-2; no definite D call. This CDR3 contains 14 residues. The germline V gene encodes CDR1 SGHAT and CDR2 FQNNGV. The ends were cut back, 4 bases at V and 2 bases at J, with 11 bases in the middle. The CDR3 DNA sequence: TGTGCCAGCAGCTGGGTGCGGGAGAACTATGGCTACACCTTC. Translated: CASSWVRENYGYTF. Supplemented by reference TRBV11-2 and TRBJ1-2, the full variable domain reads EAGVAQSPRYKIIEKRQSVAFWCNPISGHATLYWYQQILGQGPKLLIQFQNNGVVDDSQLPKDRFSAERLKGVDSTLKIQPAKLEDSAVYLCASSWVRENYGYTFGSGTRLTVV.